This T cell receptor beta chain was sequenced during a study of CD8 T cells in Susac syndrome. Study context: Among the sequenced Susac syndrome patients, roughly 6 had active disease while under ten were in remission.

An input of roughly 0.45 to 1 ug of RNA was subjected to reverse transcription using random hexamers. TCRdb re-derived calls from the immunoSEQ multiplex PCR reads in MiXCR, one entry per CDR3 protein. The sample includes some 160,000 distinct CDR3 sequences, under 95% seen only once; the top ten take 0.12%. The germline V gene has CDR1 DFQATT and CDR2 SNEGSKA (reference sequence). V lost 1 base, J lost 2 bases, and 5 bases stayed unmatched. CDR3 length equals 15 residues. The sequenced material came from CD4+ T cells from PBMCs. This chain uses TRBV20-1 with TRBJ1-1, with 9 bases aligning to TRBD1. The TCR was taken from a human donor with Susac syndrome. The CDR3 sequence: CSARAPGQGNTEAFF. Written as DNA, the CDR3 is TGCAGTGCTAGAGCCCCGGGACAGGGCAACACTGAAGCTTTCTTT.